A selection of T cell receptor beta chains follows, all from one sample in a study of T cells in tuberculosis. TCRdb keeps only in-frame clones here, not all; method: immunoSEQ multiplex PCR. The top ten hold 5% to 5.5% of the sample, which has roughly 34,000 clones, roughly 85% seen once. This material consisted of PBMCs, taken at tuberculosis diagnosis. These receptors were obtained from an adult with tuberculosis. The CDR3 runs from the conserved cysteine through the conserved F or W. A D gene is named only where the DNA matches it firmly. Part of the rows lack a size; the others show once, few, many or a class for expanded clones.

>TRBJ1-5|NA|TRBV5-8|NA
CASSPRGESNQPQHF
TGTGCCAGCAGCCCCCGGGGGGAAAGCAATCAGCCCCAGCATTTT
>TRBJ2-7|once|TRBV7-9|NA
CASSPRLGLQYF
TGTGCCAGCAGCCCCCGACTCGGCCTTCAGTACTTC
>TRBJ2-3|NA|TRBV27|TRBD2
CASSPRGTSSSDTQYF
TGTGCCAGCAGCCCACGGGGGACTAGCAGTTCAGATACGCAGTATTTT
>TRBJ2-1|NA|TRBV6-6|TRBD1
CASSHDPGQGYNEQFF
TGTGCCAGCAGTCACGACCCGGGACAGGGATACAATGAGCAGTTCTTC
>TRBJ2-5|NA|TRBV9|TRBD1
CASSTGTVQETQYF
TGTGCCAGCAGCACCGGGACAGTCCAAGAGACCCAGTACTTC
>TRBJ2-7|NA|TRBV27|NA
CASSSPWGGAAEQYF
TGTGCCAGCAGTTCCCCCTGGGGGGGGGCCGCCGAGCAGTACTTC
>TRBJ2-5|NA|TRBV7-2|TRBD2
CASSLSGLARETQYF
TGTGCCAGCAGCCTGAGCGGACTAGCGCGAGAGACCCAGTACTTC
>TRBJ1-2|few|TRBV7-8|TRBD1
CASSSQGDGYTF
TGTGCCAGCAGCTCCCAGGGGGACGGCTACACCTTC
>TRBJ1-2|NA|TRBV28|NA
CASSFHPRQVYYGYTF
TGTGCCAGCAGTTTCCACCCTAGACAGGTTTACTATGGCTACACCTTC
>TRBJ1-2|once|TRBV30|NA
CALQWRAHYGYTF
TGTGCCTTACAGTGGAGGGCGCACTATGGCTACACCTTC
>TRBJ1-5|NA|TRBV4-2|TRBD1
CASSHLPGQGTYF
TGTGCCAGCAGCCACCTACCGGGACAGGGAACCTATTTT
>TRBJ2-2|NA|TRBV5-4|NA
CASSVASRKVGELFF
TGTGCCAGCAGCGTAGCAAGTCGGAAAGTCGGGGAGCTGTTTTTT
>TRBJ2-7|NA|TRBV7-2|NA
CASSPLGEQYF
TGTGCCAGCAGCCCGCTCGGCGAGCAGTACTTC
>TRBJ1-5|NA|TRBV6-4|TRBD1
CASSEQGNQPQHF
TGTGCCAGCAGTGAACAGGGGAATCAGCCCCAGCATTTT
>TRBJ1-1|NA|TRBV10-3|TRBD1
CAISEQGRDTEAFF
TGTGCCATCAGTGAACAGGGGCGCGACACTGAAGCTTTCTTT
>TRBJ2-7|NA|TRBV19|NA
CASSMALAVEQYF
TGTGCCAGTAGTATGGCCCTGGCAGTCGAGCAGTACTTC
>TRBJ1-5|NA|TRBV27|TRBD1
CASGRQGAGQPQHF
TGTGCCAGCGGACGACAGGGGGCGGGTCAGCCCCAGCATTTT
>TRBJ2-1|NA|TRBV18|NA
CASSPGQFMEQFF
TGTGCCAGCTCACCCGGACAGTTCATGGAGCAGTTCTTC
>TRBJ1-6|once|TRBV19|NA
CASENTPGRNSPLHF
TGTGCCAGTGAGAATACCCCAGGCCGGAATTCACCCCTCCACTTT
>TRBJ2-3|NA|TRBV13|TRBD2
CASSSTSGRRADTQYF
TGTGCCAGCAGCTCGACTAGCGGGAGGCGGGCAGATACGCAGTATTTT
>TRBJ1-2|NA|TRBV2|TRBD1
CASTGDSYYGYTF
TGTGCCAGCACTGGGGACAGTTACTATGGCTACACCTTC
>TRBJ2-2|NA|TRBV4-1|TRBD2
CASSGVGGPSTGELFF
TGCGCCAGCAGCGGCGTGGGAGGGCCGAGTACCGGGGAGCTGTTTTTT
>TRBJ1-2|NA|TRBV5-5|NA
CASSSLAGDMSYTF
TGTGCCAGCAGCTCTCTGGCGGGCGATATGTCTTACACCTTC
>TRBJ1-1|few|TRBV30|NA
CAWSVQGGRAFF
TGTGCCTGGAGTGTACAGGGAGGGAGGGCTTTCTTT
>TRBJ1-1|few|TRBV18|NA
CASSLKQMNTEAFF
TGTGCCAGCTCTCTCAAACAAATGAACACTGAAGCTTTCTTT
>TRBJ1-1|NA|TRBV19|TRBD1
CASSVGQGIEAFF
TGTGCCAGTAGTGTGGGACAGGGGATCGAAGCTTTCTTT
>TRBJ1-1|NA|TRBV28|NA
CASSLGDTNTEAFF
TGTGCCAGCAGTTTAGGGGACACGAACACTGAAGCTTTCTTT
>TRBJ1-2|NA|TRBV2|NA
CASSEGARHGYTF
TGTGCCAGCAGTGAAGGGGCCCGCCATGGCTACACCTTC
>TRBJ2-1|few|TRBV6-5|TRBD1
CASGDRVNEQFF
TGTGCCAGTGGGGACAGGGTAAATGAGCAGTTCTTC
>TRBJ1-1|NA|TRBV28|TRBD1
CASSFEGAPWAEAFF
TGTGCCAGCAGTTTCGAGGGGGCCCCCTGGGCTGAAGCTTTCTTT
>TRBJ1-6|NA|TRBV4-1|NA
CASSQEERGGNSPLHF
TGCGCCAGCAGCCAAGAGGAGCGGGGTGGCAATTCACCCCTCCACTTT
>TRBJ2-7|NA|TRBV10-2|NA
CASSPPGYEQYF
TGCGCCAGCAGCCCCCCCGGCTACGAGCAGTACTTC
>TRBJ2-1|NA|TRBV6-5|NA
CASSYLPGFSYNEQFF
TGTGCCAGCAGTTACCTCCCAGGGTTCTCCTACAATGAGCAGTTCTTC
>TRBJ1-2|NA|TRBV18|NA
CASSNPPDIYGYTF
TGTGCCAGCTCAAACCCCCCTGACATCTATGGCTACACCTTC
>TRBJ2-3|NA|TRBV6-5|NA
CASSYSFRTDTQYF
TGTGCCAGCAGTTACTCGTTTCGGACAGATACGCAGTATTTT
>TRBJ2-7|NA|TRBV28|NA
CASRLPEGSFGEQYF
TGTGCCAGCAGACTCCCGGAGGGCTCCTTCGGGGAGCAGTACTTC
>TRBJ1-2|NA|TRBV4-3|NA
CASSRTVEYGYTF
TGCGCCAGCAGCCGGACTGTAGAATATGGCTACACCTTC
>TRBJ1-1|NA|TRBV19|NA
CASSIALRSTEAFF
TGTGCCAGTAGTATCGCCCTTAGGAGTACTGAAGCTTTCTTT
>TRBJ1-2|NA|TRBV29-1|TRBD1
CSVAGQGAGEGYTF
TGCAGCGTTGCTGGACAGGGGGCTGGAGAGGGCTACACCTTC
>TRBJ1-2|NA|TRBV30|NA
CAWRMRGGRGYTF
TGTGCCTGGAGGATGAGGGGAGGTCGTGGCTACACCTTC
>TRBJ2-3|NA|TRBV27|NA
CASISWRDLTQYF
TGTGCCAGCATCTCATGGAGAGACCTAACGCAGTATTTT
>TRBJ1-2|NA|TRBV7-9|NA
CASSLALGGYGYTF
TGTGCCAGCAGCTTAGCTCTAGGGGGCTATGGCTACACCTTC
>TRBJ1-1|once|TRBV4-3|TRBD1
CASSQGKGGPNTEAFF
TGCGCCAGCAGCCAAGGAAAAGGGGGCCCGAACACTGAAGCTTTCTTT
>TRBJ2-1|NA|TRBV11-2|NA
CASSSSRVGYNEQFF
TGTGCCAGCAGCTCTTCCAGGGTAGGCTACAATGAGCAGTTCTTC
>TRBJ2-2|NA|TRBV4-3|NA
CASSQERIGTGELFF
TGCGCCAGCAGCCAAGAGCGGATCGGCACCGGGGAGCTGTTTTTT
>TRBJ2-3|NA|TRBV19|TRBD2
CASSIRAGTTDTQYF
TGTGCCAGTAGTATAAGAGCGGGGACCACAGATACGCAGTATTTT
>TRBJ2-5|NA|TRBV30|TRBD2
CAWSRGGSQETQYF
TGTGCCTGGAGCCGGGGGGGGTCCCAAGAGACCCAGTACTTC
>TRBJ2-2|NA|TRBV10-3|NA
CAISEGGGELFF
TGTGCCATCAGTGAGGGCGGAGGGGAGCTGTTTTTT
>TRBJ2-1|NA|TRBV6-4|NA
CASSVSSDGGDEQFF
TGTGCCAGCAGTGTTTCCTCGGACGGGGGTGATGAGCAGTTCTTC
>TRBJ2-6|NA|TRBV2|NA
CASGFRGSGANVLTF
TGTGCCAGCGGGTTTAGGGGCTCTGGGGCCAACGTCCTGACTTTC
>TRBJ1-1|NA|TRBV5-1|NA
CASTGILNTEAFF
TGCGCCAGCACGGGTATCCTGAACACTGAAGCTTTCTTT
>TRBJ1-3|NA|TRBV7-2|NA
CASTLAGSSGNTIYF
TGTGCCAGCACCCTCGCCGGGAGCTCTGGAAACACCATATATTTT